This is a list of T cell receptor beta chains from one sample in a study of shared clonotypes between healthy human individuals. Measured with immunoSEQ multiplex PCR; TCRdb has only the in-frame clones, and not every one. Of 450,000 to 650,000 clones listed, around three quarters were seen once; the top ten hold about 11%. The sample taken for sequencing was PBMCs. These receptors were obtained from a woman aged 40-49 years in good health. Some clones in this sample may be carry-over from other donors' samples. CDR3s include the opening cysteine and the closing phenylalanine or tryptophan. The order of the fields is J gene, V gene, CDR3 protein.

>TRBJ2-7|TRBV27
CASRGLAGGPLGREQYF
>TRBJ1-4|TRBV25-1
CASRQGGGEKLFF
>TRBJ2-3|TRBV28
CASSSTGTMDTQYF
>TRBJ2-7|TRBV5-1
CASSFYRGESGYF
>TRBJ2-3|TRBV7-2
CASSLNFDTQYF
>TRBJ2-3|TRBV28
CASSKQGRGTDTQYF
>TRBJ1-4|TRBV28
CASRSFGVGKLFF
>TRBJ2-5|TRBV15
CATSRDLLVPQYF
>TRBJ2-7|TRBV19
CDSSRRAYEQYF
>TRBJ2-2|TRBV7-2
CASSLRRNTGELFF
>TRBJ2-5|TRBV14
CASSQRQYQETQYF
>TRBJ2-1|TRBV28
CPGDYSYNEQFF
>TRBJ2-2|TRBV7-9
CASSWGLADTGELFF
>TRBJ1-4|TRBV7-2
CASSLGAGRGNEKLFF
>TRBJ2-7|TRBV5-1
CASSPSPRGRVYEQYF
>TRBJ2-5|TRBV30
CAFNTDEQYF
>TRBJ1-2|TRBV4-2
CASTRRGGQSGYTF
>TRBJ2-7|TRBV28
CASSPNFSSYEQYF
>TRBJ2-1|TRBV7-6
CASSLGDEQFF
>TRBJ1-1|TRBV5-4
CASSRGGNTEAFF
>TRBJ2-4|TRBV5-1
CASSSGLKDIQYF
>TRBJ1-2|TRBV7-8
CASSPHLAGAVGYTF
>TRBJ1-1|TRBV28
CASRSGALDTEAFF
>TRBJ2-1|TRBV7-2
CASRPPAGGPYNEQFF
>TRBJ1-1|TRBV27
CASSPSGGRGDTEAFF
>TRBJ1-3|TRBV7-9
CASSLGAGSSGNTIYF
>TRBJ2-7|TRBV28
CASSPPPGISYEQYF
>TRBJ2-3|TRBV4-1
CASSQGLGRTDTQYF
>TRBJ2-1|TRBV5-1
CASSLVGLGGYEQFF
>TRBJ2-1|TRBV6-6
CASTPTSGSYNEQFF
>TRBJ2-1|TRBV11-3
CASSFSGTLGEQFF
>TRBJ1-1|TRBV27
CASRFRGNTEAFF
>TRBJ2-7|TRBV19
CASSIGLAGAEQYF
>TRBJ2-2|TRBV7-2
CASSLPGGFGANTGELFF
>TRBJ2-7|TRBV28
CASSFNQGVKYEQYF
>TRBJ1-1|TRBV6-4
CASSVGRGTEAFF